A selection of T cell receptor beta chains follows, all from one sample in a study of CD8 T cells in ankylosing spondylitis. TCRdb reprocessed the 5' RACE reads via MiXCR and lists one record per CDR3 protein. The repertoire holds about 24,000 distinct CDR3 sequences, 10% to 15% seen once, with 35% in the top ten. Sequencing input: blood. The receptors shown here come from a male donor with ankylosing spondylitis or in good health (not recorded which). CDR3s include the opening cysteine and the closing phenylalanine or tryptophan. The D gene is left open where the match is weak. The size entry is marked missing in some rows and otherwise reads once, few, many or a size class.

- | 14 | medium-sized | TRBJ1-6 | TRBV7-2 | CASSLATGSSPLHF | TGTGCCAGCAGCTTAGCCACAGGGAGTTCACCCCTCCACTTT
- | 12 | - | TRBJ1-5 | TRBV29-1 | CSVGARNQPQHF | TGCAGCGTTGGGGCCCGCAATCAGCCCCAGCATTTT
TRBD1 | 16 | few | TRBJ2-7 | TRBV3-1 | CASSQGAWTGAYEQYF | TGTGCCAGCAGCCAAGGGGCGTGGACAGGGGCCTACGAGCAGTACTTC
- | 14 | - | TRBJ2-1 | TRBV7-3 | CASRPGALDNEQFF | TGTGCCAGCCGTCCGGGGGCTCTGGACAATGAGCAGTTCTTC
- | 13 | many | TRBJ2-4 | TRBV20-1 | CSARGPTKNIQYF | TGCAGTGCTAGGGGACCGACAAAAAACATTCAGTACTTC
- | 14 | few | TRBJ2-7 | TRBV7-9 | CASSLGQRTYEQYF | TGTGCCAGCAGCTTGGGGCAGAGGACCTACGAGCAGTACTTC
- | 16 | - | TRBJ2-3 | TRBV12-1 | CASSSTMTIGADTQYF | TGTGCCAGCAGCTCCACTATGACCATAGGGGCAGATACGCAGTATTTT
TRBD2 | 18 | - | TRBJ2-1 | TRBV5-1 | CASSLGGGTLFSYNEQFF | TGCGCCAGCAGCTTGGGGGGGGGAACTCTTTTTTCCTACAATGAGCAGTTCTTC
- | 15 | few | TRBJ2-7 | TRBV7-2 | CASSLGTGPSYEQYF | TGTGCCAGCAGCTTAGGAACGGGGCCCTCCTACGAGCAGTACTTC
- | 13 | few | TRBJ2-5 | TRBV29-1 | CSVESTLGETQYF | TGCAGCGTTGAGTCTACCTTGGGGGAGACCCAGTACTTC
- | 13 | many | TRBJ1-1 | TRBV5-1 | CASSAGHNTEAFF | TGCGCCAGCAGCGCGGGACATAACACTGAAGCTTTCTTT
- | 17 | - | TRBJ2-2 | TRBV7-8 | CASSLVAGVGYTGELFF | TGTGCCAGCAGCTTAGTGGCCGGGGTAGGGTACACCGGGGAGCTGTTTTTT
TRBD2 | 14 | - | TRBJ2-5 | TRBV6-6 | CASRKTSDQETQYF | TGTGCCAGCAGAAAGACTAGCGACCAAGAGACCCAGTACTTC
- | 17 | - | TRBJ2-2 | TRBV14 | CASSQGPTETNTGELFF | TGTGCCAGCAGCCAAGGCCCGACAGAGACGAACACCGGGGAGCTGTTTTTT
- | 12 | few | TRBJ1-1 | TRBV11-1 | CASGISYTEAFF | TGTGCCAGCGGGATCAGTTACACTGAAGCTTTCTTT
- | 13 | many | TRBJ1-1 | TRBV12-3/TRBV12-4 | CASSLDPDTEAFF | TGTGCCAGCAGTTTAGATCCCGACACTGAAGCTTTCTTT